A selection of T cell receptor beta chains follows, all from one sample in a study of CD8 T cells in Susac syndrome. Each CDR3 protein gets one entry after TCRdb re-called the immunoSEQ multiplex PCR reads with MiXCR. The sample has 150,000 to 200,000 distinct CDR3 sequences, about 95% seen once. The sample was CD4+ T cells from PBMCs. All receptors derive from a human donor in good health. Both conserved end residues are part of each CDR3. Each record gives: J gene, clone size, V gene, D gene, CDR3 protein, CDR3 DNA. A D gene is named only where the DNA matches it firmly. The size field is filled for only some rows; it gives once, few, many or a size class.

TRBJ1-2 once TRBV4-3 TRBD1 CASSQDQGGLSGYTF TGCGCCAGCAGCCAAGATCAGGGGGGGTTAAGTGGCTACACCTTC
TRBJ2-7 . TRBV7-6 . CASSLAPEGRGYYEQYF TGTGCCAGCAGCTTAGCCCCCGAGGGACGCGGGTACTACGAGCAGTACTTC
TRBJ1-4 once TRBV30 . CAWSDRLREKLFF TGTGCCTGGAGTGACAGGCTTAGGGAAAAACTGTTTTTT
TRBJ1-1 . TRBV15 TRBD1 CATSSTGPNTEAFF TGTGCCACCAGCTCGACAGGGCCCAACACTGAAGCTTTCTTT
TRBJ1-5 . TRBV19 TRBD1 CASTTDRVSNQPQHF TGTGCCAGTACTACGGACAGGGTAAGCAATCAGCCCCAGCATTTT
TRBJ1-2 . TRBV18 TRBD1 CASSPPGQGNYGYTF TGTGCCAGCTCACCACCCGGACAGGGGAACTATGGCTACACCTTC
TRBJ1-5 . TRBV20-1 . CSARSGGGHNQPQHF TGCAGTGCTAGAAGCGGGGGAGGTCACAATCAGCCCCAGCATTTT
TRBJ2-7 . TRBV15 . CATSRDRGGYEQYF TGTGCCACCAGCAGAGATCGAGGCGGCTACGAGCAGTACTTC
TRBJ1-2 . TRBV15 . CATRQGTTFYGYTF TGTGCCACCAGGCAGGGGACCACCTTTTATGGCTACACCTTC
TRBJ1-1 . TRBV3-1 . CASSQEPRETEAFF TGTGCCAGCAGCCAAGAACCGAGGGAAACTGAAGCTTTCTTT
TRBJ2-3 . TRBV4-2 . CASSQDPPDTQYF TGTGCCAGCAGCCAAGATCCTCCAGATACGCAGTATTTT
TRBJ2-7 . TRBV14 . CASSQELLPYEQYF TGTGCCAGCAGCCAAGAACTGCTACCCTACGAGCAGTACTTC
TRBJ1-1 . TRBV3-1 . CASSHQTLGGTEAFF TGTGCCAGCAGCCATCAGACACTGGGCGGTACTGAAGCTTTCTTT
TRBJ2-7 . TRBV6-6 . CASTLLQGREQYF TGTGCCAGCACCCTACTTCAGGGGCGGGAGCAGTACTTC
TRBJ2-1 . TRBV15 . CATSRDLGSSYNEQFF TGTGCCACCAGCAGAGATCTCGGGAGCTCCTACAATGAGCAGTTCTTC
TRBJ2-7 . TRBV5-1 TRBD1 CASSPGSAGGLSYEQYF TGCGCCAGCAGCCCGGGGTCGGCAGGGGGCCTGTCCTACGAGCAGTACTTC
TRBJ2-7 . TRBV3-1 . CASSQDRLSEQYF TGTGCCAGCAGCCAAGATAGGTTGAGCGAGCAGTACTTC
TRBJ2-7 . TRBV20-1 . CSAGDRGGTDGPLYF TGCAGTGCTGGGGATCGGGGCGGGACGGACGGGCCTCTGTACTTC
TRBJ1-1 . TRBV28 . CASSSSTEAFF TGTGCCAGCAGTTCCAGCACTGAAGCTTTCTTT
TRBJ2-7 . TRBV4-3 TRBD1 CASSPYGTGGYEQYF TGCGCCAGCAGCCCTTACGGGACAGGGGGCTACGAGCAGTACTTC
TRBJ2-7 . TRBV5-6 . CASSRGRTELNYEQYF TGTGCCAGCAGCCGAGGACGGACAGAACTAAACTACGAGCAGTACTTC
TRBJ1-1 . TRBV27 . CASSSTSAGEAFF TGTGCCAGCAGTTCGACATCCGCCGGAGAAGCTTTCTTT
TRBJ1-6 . TRBV7-2 . CASSKDISPLHF TGTGCCAGCAGCAAGGACATTTCACCCCTCCACTTT
TRBJ2-7 . TRBV19 . CASSIQQGPSYEQYF TGTGCCAGTAGTATACAACAGGGTCCCTCCTACGAGCAGTACTTC
TRBJ2-3 . TRBV12-3/TRBV12-4 . CASSLWGTDTQYF TGTGCCAGCAGTTTATGGGGCACAGATACGCAGTATTTT
TRBJ2-7 . TRBV20-1 TRBD2 CSASGTSGTYEQYF TGCAGTGCCTCCGGGACTAGCGGGACCTACGAGCAGTACTTC
TRBJ2-1 . TRBV20-1 TRBD1 CSATMTGGASYNEQFF TGCAGTGCTACTATGACAGGGGGCGCCTCCTACAATGAGCAGTTCTTC
TRBJ1-1 . TRBV29-1 . CSVDEGSAEAFF TGCAGCGTTGACGAGGGCTCGGCTGAAGCTTTCTTT
TRBJ1-2 . TRBV20-1 . CSGQANYGYTF TGCAGTGGACAGGCGAACTATGGCTACACCTTC
TRBJ2-7 . TRBV4-2 . CASSPQTDSYEQYF TGTGCCAGCAGCCCACAGACGGACTCCTACGAGCAGTACTTC
TRBJ2-3 . TRBV20-1 . CSARWDTDTQYF TGCAGTGCTAGGTGGGACACAGATACGCAGTATTTT
TRBJ2-7 . TRBV18 . CASSPVASSYEQYF TGTGCCAGCTCCCCGGTCGCTAGTTCCTACGAGCAGTACTTC
TRBJ2-7 . TRBV3-1 . CASSPTGPRRYEQYF TGTGCCAGCAGCCCGACAGGTCCTAGGCGTTACGAGCAGTACTTC
TRBJ2-5 . TRBV20-1 . CSARYWRGQETQYF TGCAGTGCTAGGTATTGGCGGGGCCAAGAGACCCAGTACTTC
TRBJ1-2 . TRBV29-1 TRBD1 CSVRTGAGGYTF TGCAGCGTTCGCACAGGGGCAGGTGGCTACACCTTC
TRBJ2-5 . TRBV5-6 . CASSLLGPKETQYF TGTGCCAGCAGCTTGTTGGGACCTAAAGAGACCCAGTACTTC
TRBJ2-1 . TRBV7-2 . CASSLAFDEQFF TGTGCCAGCAGCTTAGCCTTCGATGAGCAGTTCTTC
TRBJ1-5 . TRBV25-1 . CASSEGWQPQHF TGTGCCAGCAGTGAGGGGTGGCAGCCCCAGCATTTT
TRBJ2-4 . TRBV29-1 TRBD1 CSVHRGRAKNIQYF TGCAGCGTTCACAGGGGCCGGGCCAAAAACATTCAGTACTTC
TRBJ2-2 . TRBV9 TRBD1 CASSVGQGITGELFF TGTGCCAGCAGCGTGGGACAGGGGATCACCGGGGAGCTGTTTTTT